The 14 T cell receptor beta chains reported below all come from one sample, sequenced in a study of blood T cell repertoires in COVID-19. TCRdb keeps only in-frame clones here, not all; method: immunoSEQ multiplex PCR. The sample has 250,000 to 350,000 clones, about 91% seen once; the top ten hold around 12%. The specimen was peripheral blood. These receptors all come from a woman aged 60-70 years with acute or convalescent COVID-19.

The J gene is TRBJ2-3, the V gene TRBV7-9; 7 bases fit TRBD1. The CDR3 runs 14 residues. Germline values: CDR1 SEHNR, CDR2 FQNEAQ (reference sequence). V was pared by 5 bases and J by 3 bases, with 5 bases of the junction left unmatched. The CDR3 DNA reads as TGTGCCAGCAGCGCGACAGGGAATACAGATACGCAGTATTTT. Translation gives CASSATGNTDTQYF. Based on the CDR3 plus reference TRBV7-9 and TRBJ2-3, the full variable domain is DTGVSQNPRHKITKRGQNVTFRCDPISEHNRLYWYRQTLGQGPEFLTYFQNEAQLEKSRLLSDRFSAERPKGSFSTLEIQRTEQGDSAMYLCASSATGNTDTQYFGPGTRLTVL.

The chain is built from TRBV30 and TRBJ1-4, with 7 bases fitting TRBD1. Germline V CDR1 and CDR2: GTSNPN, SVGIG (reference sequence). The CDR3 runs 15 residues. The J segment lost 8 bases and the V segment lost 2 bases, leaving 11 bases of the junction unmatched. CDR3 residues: CAWSTPTGKGEKLFF. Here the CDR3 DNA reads TGTGCCTGGAGTACTCCGACAGGGAAAGGCGAAAAACTGTTTTTT.

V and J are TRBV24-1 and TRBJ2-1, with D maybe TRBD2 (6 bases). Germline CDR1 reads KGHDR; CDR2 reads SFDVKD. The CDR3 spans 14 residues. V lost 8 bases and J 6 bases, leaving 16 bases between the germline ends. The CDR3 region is CATTVWLATNEQFF. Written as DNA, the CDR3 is TGTGCCACCACGGTTTGGCTAGCGACCAATGAGCAGTTCTTC.

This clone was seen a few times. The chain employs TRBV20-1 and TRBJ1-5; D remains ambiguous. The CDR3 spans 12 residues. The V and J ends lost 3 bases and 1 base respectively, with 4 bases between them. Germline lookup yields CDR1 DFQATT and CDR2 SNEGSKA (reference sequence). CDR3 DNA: TGCAGTGCTAGTCTGAGCAATCAGCCCCAGCATTTT. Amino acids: CSASLSNQPQHF.

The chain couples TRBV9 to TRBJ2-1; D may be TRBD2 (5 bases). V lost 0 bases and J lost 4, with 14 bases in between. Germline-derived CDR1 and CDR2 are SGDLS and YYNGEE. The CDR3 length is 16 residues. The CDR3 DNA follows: TGTGCCAGCAGCGTAGTTAGCAGCGGTCTGTACAATGAGCAGTTCTTC. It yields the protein CASSVVSSGLYNEQFF.

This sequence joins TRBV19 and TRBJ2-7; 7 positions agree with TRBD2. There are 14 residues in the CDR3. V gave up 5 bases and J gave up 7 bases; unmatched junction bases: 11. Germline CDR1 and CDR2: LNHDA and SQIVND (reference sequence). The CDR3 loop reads CASSQRGGSGEQYF. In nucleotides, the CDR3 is TGTGCCAGTAGTCAGCGGGGCGGTTCAGGGGAGCAGTACTTC.

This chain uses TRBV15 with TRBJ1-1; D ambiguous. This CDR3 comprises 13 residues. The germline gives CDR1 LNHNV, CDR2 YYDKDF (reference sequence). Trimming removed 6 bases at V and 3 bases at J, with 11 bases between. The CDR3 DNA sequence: TGTGCCACCAGAAAAAGGAGAGACACTGAAGCTTTCTTT. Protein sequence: CATRKRRDTEAFF.

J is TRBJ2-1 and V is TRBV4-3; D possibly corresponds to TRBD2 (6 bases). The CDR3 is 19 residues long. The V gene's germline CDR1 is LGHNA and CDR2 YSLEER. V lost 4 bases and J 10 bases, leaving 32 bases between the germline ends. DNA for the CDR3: TGCGCCAGCAGCCTATCCCCCGTTACCGCGGGAAGTGGCAAGGGCGAGCAGTTCTTC. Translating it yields CASSLSPVTAGSGKGEQFF.

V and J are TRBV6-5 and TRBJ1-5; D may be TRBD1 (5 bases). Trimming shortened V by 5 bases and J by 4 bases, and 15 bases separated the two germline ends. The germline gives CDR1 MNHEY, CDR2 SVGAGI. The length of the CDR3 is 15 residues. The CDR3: CASSLDSALNQPQHF. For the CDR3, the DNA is TGTGCCAGCAGTCTCGACAGTGCCCTAAATCAGCCCCAGCATTTT.

The CDR3: CASRLGQGPSSPLHF. CDR3 DNA: TGTGCCAGCAGACTGGGACAGGGACCTTCTTCACCCCTCCACTTT. V is TRBV6-6 and J is TRBJ1-6, with 9 bases fitting TRBD1. CDR3 size: 15 residues. The V and J ends lost 6 bases and 9 bases, in that order; junction bases with no gene match: 9. Germline CDR1 reads MNHNY; CDR2 reads SVGAGI (reference sequence).

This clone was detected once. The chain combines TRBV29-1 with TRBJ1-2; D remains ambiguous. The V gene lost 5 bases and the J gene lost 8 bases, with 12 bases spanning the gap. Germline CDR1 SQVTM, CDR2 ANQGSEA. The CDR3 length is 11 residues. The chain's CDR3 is CSVLGLNGYTF. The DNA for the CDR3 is TGCAGCGTTCTAGGATTAAACGGCTACACCTTC.

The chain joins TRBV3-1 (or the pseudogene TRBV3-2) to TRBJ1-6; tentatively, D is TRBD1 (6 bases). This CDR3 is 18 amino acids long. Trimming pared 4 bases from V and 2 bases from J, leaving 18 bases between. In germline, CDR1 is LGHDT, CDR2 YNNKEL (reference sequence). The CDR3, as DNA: TGTGCCAGCAGCCCCTCCATCGTGGGGGCCACCTATAATTCACCCCTCCACTTT. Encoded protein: CASSPSIVGATYNSPLHF.

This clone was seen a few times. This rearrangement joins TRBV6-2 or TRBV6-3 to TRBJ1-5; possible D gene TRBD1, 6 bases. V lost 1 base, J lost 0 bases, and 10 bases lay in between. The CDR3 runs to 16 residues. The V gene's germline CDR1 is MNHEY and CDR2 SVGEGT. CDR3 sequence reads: CASSYFGTHSNQPQHF. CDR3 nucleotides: TGTGCCAGCAGTTACTTCGGGACACATAGCAATCAGCCCCAGCATTTT.

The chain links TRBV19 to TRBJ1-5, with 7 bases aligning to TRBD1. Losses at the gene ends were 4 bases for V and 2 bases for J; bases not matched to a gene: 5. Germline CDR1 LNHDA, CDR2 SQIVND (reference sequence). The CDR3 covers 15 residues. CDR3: CASSTIDRGNQPQHF. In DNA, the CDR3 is TGTGCCAGTAGTACAATAGACAGGGGCAATCAGCCCCAGCATTTT.